This is a list of T cell receptor beta chains from one sample in a study of graft-versus-host responses after intestinal transplantation. Data came from immunoSEQ multiplex PCR; TCRdb stores just in-frame clones and leaves some out. Here the sample spans 17,000 or so clones, 86% being singletons. Sample: bone marrow, taken approximately 130 days after transplant. These receptors were obtained from a human patient who received an intestinal transplant, so some T cells may come from the graft donor. The CDR3 runs from the conserved cysteine through the conserved F or W. The D gene is left open where the match is weak. Size tells how often a clone was seen (once, few, many) or the class of an expanded clone, and some rows leave it out.

abundance	d_gene	v_gene	j_gene	CDR3aa	CDR3nt
-	-	TRBV7-6	TRBJ2-2	CASSLAVTGATGELFF	TGTGCCAGCAGCTTAGCGGTAACGGGGGCCACCGGGGAGCTGTTTTTT
-	-	TRBV28	TRBJ2-2	CASSLRGRDTGELFF	TGTGCCAGCAGCCTTAGGGGGAGGGACACCGGGGAGCTGTTTTTT
-	-	TRBV25-1	TRBJ2-7	CASRAGTKGSYEQYF	TGTGCCAGCAGGGCGGGGACAAAGGGATCCTACGAGCAGTACTTC
-	TRBD1	TRBV5-1	TRBJ2-4	CASSLGTGVAKNIQYF	TGCGCCAGCAGCTTGGGGACAGGGGTAGCCAAAAACATTCAGTACTTC
-	TRBD1	TRBV6-1	TRBJ2-5	CASSDLNRGTETQYF	TGTGCCAGCAGTGACTTAAACAGGGGTACGGAGACCCAGTACTTC
-	TRBD2	TRBV9	TRBJ2-1	CASSVVTSGSYNEQFF	TGTGCCAGCAGCGTAGTAACTAGCGGCTCCTACAATGAGCAGTTCTTC
-	-	TRBV7-9	TRBJ2-1	CASSLGTDFGGVNEQFF	TGTGCCAGCAGCTTAGGAACGGACTTCGGGGGAGTCAATGAGCAGTTCTTC
-	TRBD2	TRBV2	TRBJ2-1	CASSERRLAGGNEQFF	TGTGCCAGCAGTGAAAGGCGACTAGCGGGAGGAAATGAGCAGTTCTTC
-	TRBD1	TRBV6-1	TRBJ1-1	CASTDTGQVNTEAFF	TGTGCCAGCACCGACACGGGACAGGTGAACACTGAAGCTTTCTTT
-	-	TRBV21-1	TRBJ1-2	CASSNGRLTYGYTF	TGTGCCAGCAGCAATGGTCGACTTACTTATGGCTACACCTTC
once	-	TRBV6-5	TRBJ1-1	CASSSHRNTEAFF	TGTGCCAGCAGCTCACACCGGAACACTGAAGCTTTCTTT
-	-	TRBV5-5	TRBJ1-3	CASSLTGGGNTIYF	TGTGCCAGCAGCTTGACAGGAGGAGGAAACACCATATATTTT
few	TRBD1	TRBV5-1	TRBJ2-3	CASSIVRGQATDTQYF	TGCGCCAGCAGTATAGTAAGGGGACAGGCCACAGATACGCAGTATTTT
-	-	TRBV19	TRBJ2-7	CASATDSFDEQYF	TGTGCCAGTGCCACGGACTCGTTCGACGAGCAGTACTTC
-	TRBD2	TRBV9	TRBJ2-1	CASSQSGGPYNEQFF	TGTGCCAGCAGCCAAAGCGGGGGGCCCTACAATGAGCAGTTCTTC
once	-	TRBV2	TRBJ1-4	CASRADDWKLFF	TGTGCCAGCAGGGCTGACGACTGGAAACTGTTTTTT
-	TRBD1	TRBV27	TRBJ1-6	CASSRGGTGDSPLHF	TGTGCCAGCAGTCGGGGGGGGACAGGGGATTCACCCCTCCACTTT
-	TRBD2	TRBV5-6	TRBJ2-1	CASSLGLAGIYNEQFF	TGTGCCAGCAGCCTCGGACTAGCGGGAATATACAATGAGCAGTTCTTC
few	-	TRBV18	TRBJ1-4	CASSPPMDINEKLFF	TGTGCCAGCTCACCACCGATGGACATTAATGAAAAACTGTTTTTT
-	-	TRBV7-9	TRBJ1-4	CASSPSGTDEKLFF	TGTGCCAGCAGCCCCTCCGGGACGGATGAAAAACTGTTTTTT
-	-	TRBV10-1	TRBJ2-7	CASSESVVYEQYF	TGCGCCAGCAGTGAGTCGGTCGTCTACGAGCAGTACTTC
-	-	TRBV6-5	TRBJ2-1	CASSYRGDEQFF	TGTGCCAGCAGTTACAGGGGCGATGAGCAGTTCTTC
-	-	TRBV12-5	TRBJ2-1	CASGLFVDEQFF	TGTGCTAGTGGTTTGTTCGTGGATGAGCAGTTCTTC
-	-	TRBV19	TRBJ1-5	CASSMGSYSNQPQHF	TGTGCCAGTAGTATGGGCAGCTATAGCAATCAGCCCCAGCATTTT
-	-	TRBV5-4	TRBJ2-2	CASSPRTASGTGELFF	TGTGCCAGCAGCCCGCGGACCGCCTCTGGCACCGGGGAGCTGTTTTTT
-	-	TRBV5-6	TRBJ1-4	CASKRNNEKLFF	TGTGCCAGCAAACGGAATAATGAAAAACTGTTTTTT
-	-	TRBV5-4	TRBJ2-5	CASSLSLGLETQYF	TGTGCCAGCAGCTTGTCGCTAGGGTTGGAGACCCAGTACTTC
-	TRBD1	TRBV10-2	TRBJ2-7	CASRGGTGRIEQYF	TGCGCCAGCCGAGGAGGGACAGGGCGAATCGAGCAGTACTTC
-	TRBD1	TRBV5-5	TRBJ2-7	CASSWDGTAYEQYF	TGTGCCAGCAGCTGGGACGGGACAGCCTACGAGCAGTACTTC
-	-	TRBV6-6	TRBJ2-7	CASQGRRPGGEQYF	TGTGCCAGCCAAGGCCGGAGACCCGGGGGCGAGCAGTACTTC
-	TRBD2	TRBV15	TRBJ2-1	CATSLRTSGSNEQFF	TGTGCCACCAGCTTGCGGACTAGCGGGAGTAATGAGCAGTTCTTC
-	-	TRBV7-9	TRBJ1-5	CASSLVVGYGNQPQHF	TGTGCCAGCAGCTTAGTAGTAGGGTACGGCAATCAGCCCCAGCATTTT
-	-	TRBV6-4	TRBJ2-7	CASGNEGYSYEQYF	TGTGCCAGCGGCAATGAAGGCTATTCCTACGAGCAGTACTTC
-	TRBD1	TRBV4-1	TRBJ1-2	CASSYSPLQGVYGYTF	TGCGCCAGCAGCTACTCCCCTCTACAGGGGGTCTATGGCTACACCTTC
-	TRBD1	TRBV4-1	TRBJ1-2	CASSLIDRGAYGYTF	TGCGCCAGCAGCCTAATAGACAGGGGTGCCTATGGCTACACCTTC
few	-	TRBV18	TRBJ2-3	CASSPSGQPGDTQYF	TGTGCCAGCTCACCGAGCGGACAGCCTGGAGATACGCAGTATTTT
-	-	TRBV16	TRBJ1-2	CASSQGGDGYTF	TGTGCCAGCAGCCAAGGGGGGGATGGCTACACCTTC
-	-	TRBV5-8	TRBJ1-5	CASSLANNQPQHF	TGTGCCAGCAGCTTGGCCAACAATCAGCCCCAGCATTTT
-	-	TRBV27	TRBJ1-2	CASSLSGRANYGYTF	TGTGCCAGCAGTTTATCTGGCAGGGCTAACTATGGCTACACCTTC